This T cell receptor beta chain came from a study of blood T cells in healthy people across ages. Study-level information: For every two T cells, template switching captured about one barcoded beta molecule.

On this clonotype itself: Its antigen is not known.

The second PCR ran about 6 to 11 cycles with a sample-barcoded 5' primer and J-beta primers. TCRdb re-called the 5' RACE reads through MiXCR, storing one row per CDR3 protein. Here the sample spans 750,000 to 1,000,000 distinct CDR3 sequences, about 28% being singletons. Study conclusions and caveats: Estimates drawn from one million T cells were deemed to understate diversity.

The V end lost 1 base, the J end lost 0 bases, and 12 bases lay between the germline ends. This CDR3 has 17 amino acids. Germline V gene lookup returns CDR1 ENHRY and CDR2 SYGVKD. This sample also appeared in a second study, on T cells of mothers and their children.

Sequences were obtained from blood. The V gene is TRBV10-3, the J gene TRBJ2-2; D possibly corresponds to TRBD2 (5 bases). This sequence originates from a woman in her thirties or forties in good health. In nucleotides, the CDR3 is TGTGCCATCAGTGAGTTGGGAGTGAGGTCGAACACCGGGGAGCTGTTTTTT. This sequence encodes CAISELGVRSNTGELFF.